This TCR beta chain was documented in a study of cytomegalovirus exposure and HLA in healthy donors. Overall study: An analysis done earlier identified 120 million or so unique TCR beta sequences from about 179 million T cells.

This clone was observed a handful of times. Its antigen is not identified. Study results and caveats: The study found most TCR sequences rare, yet found some public TCRs in many donors. Reports indicated that the classifier achieved high specificity and sensitivity in diagnosing cytomegalovirus status.

This CDR3 has 17 residues. Germline V gene data show CDR1 as LNHDA and CDR2 as SQIVND (reference sequence). V shed 0 bases and J 2 bases; nucleotides not matched to a gene: 8. Researchers ran the PCR with 60 Vbeta and 13 Jbeta primers. Repertoires were generated with immunoSEQ multiplex PCR, while TCRdb's copy carries only in-frame clones and drops some. This sample has about 73,000 clones, with under 70% found just once. The chain recombines TRBV19 with TRBJ2-5; TRBD1 matches 8 bases. This sequence originates from a woman in her fifties or sixties in good health and CMV-seropositive. Sequences were obtained from PBMCs. The CDR3 region is CASSIDHRTGWQETQYF. The CDR3 DNA sequence: TGTGCCAGTAGTATAGACCACCGGACAGGGTGGCAAGAGACCCAGTACTTC.